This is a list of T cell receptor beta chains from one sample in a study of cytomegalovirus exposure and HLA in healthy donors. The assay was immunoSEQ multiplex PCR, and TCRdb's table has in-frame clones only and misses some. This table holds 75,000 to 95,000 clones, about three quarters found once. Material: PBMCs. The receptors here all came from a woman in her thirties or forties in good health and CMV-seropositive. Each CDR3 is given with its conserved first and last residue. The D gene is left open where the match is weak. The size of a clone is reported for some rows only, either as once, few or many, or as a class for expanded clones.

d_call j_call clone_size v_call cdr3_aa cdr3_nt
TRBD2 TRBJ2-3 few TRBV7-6 CASSGAGGTDTQYF TGTGCCAGCAGTGGAGCGGGAGGAACAGATACGCAGTATTTT
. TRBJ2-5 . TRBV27 CASSLQGRFGETQYF TGTGCCAGCAGTTTACAGGGAAGGTTTGGGGAGACCCAGTACTTC
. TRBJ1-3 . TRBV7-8 CASSPATPGNTIYF TGTGCCAGCAGCCCAGCGACTCCTGGAAACACCATATATTTT
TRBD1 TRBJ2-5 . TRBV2 CAQTGVGETQYF TGTGCCCAAACAGGGGTGGGGGAGACCCAGTACTTC
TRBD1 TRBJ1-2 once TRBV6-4 CASRTGQGGDYGYTF TGTGCCAGCAGGACTGGACAGGGAGGGGACTATGGCTACACCTTC
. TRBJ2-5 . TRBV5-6 CASSSGTQGFWETQYF TGTGCCAGCAGCTCGGGAACACAGGGTTTTTGGGAGACCCAGTACTTC
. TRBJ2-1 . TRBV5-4 CASSFHPSNEQFF TGTGCCAGCAGCTTCCACCCTAGCAATGAGCAGTTCTTC
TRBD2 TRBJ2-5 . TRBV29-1 CSPRLAGETQYF TGCAGCCCAAGACTAGCGGGGGAGACCCAGTACTTC
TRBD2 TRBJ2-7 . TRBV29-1 CSVAGLAGEPPYEQYF TGCAGCGTTGCAGGGCTAGCGGGAGAACCTCCCTACGAGCAGTACTTC
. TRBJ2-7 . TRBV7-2 CASSKDSHSYEQYF TGTGCCAGCAGTAAGGACAGCCATTCCTACGAGCAGTACTTC
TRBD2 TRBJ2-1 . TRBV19 CASRGLAGGPGEQFF TGTGCCAGTAGGGGACTAGCGGGAGGGCCGGGTGAGCAGTTCTTC
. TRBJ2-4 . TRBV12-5 CASGLVVGVGKNIQYF TGTGCTAGTGGTTTGGTAGTGGGAGTCGGCAAAAACATTCAGTACTTC
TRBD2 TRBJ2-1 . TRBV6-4 CASSGSTSGGGNEQFF TGTGCCAGCAGTGGCTCTACTAGCGGGGGCGGCAATGAGCAGTTCTTC
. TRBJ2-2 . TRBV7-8 CASSLESPGNAGELFF TGTGCCAGCAGCTTAGAATCTCCGGGGAATGCCGGGGAGCTGTTTTTT
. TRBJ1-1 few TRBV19 CASSIWRTQGNTEAFF TGTGCCAGTAGTATATGGCGAACTCAGGGGAACACTGAAGCTTTCTTT
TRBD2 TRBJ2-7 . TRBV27 CASSSEASGRREQYF TGTGCCAGCAGTTCGGAGGCTAGCGGGAGGAGGGAGCAGTACTTC
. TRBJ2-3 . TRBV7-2 CASSLYRGSTDTQYF TGTGCCAGCAGCTTATATCGGGGGAGTACAGATACGCAGTATTTT
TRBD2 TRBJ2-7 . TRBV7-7 CASSPGLADTYEQYF TGTGCTAGCAGCCCGGGACTAGCGGACACCTACGAGCAGTACTTC
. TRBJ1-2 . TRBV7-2 CASSFGRGEDGYTF TGTGCCAGCAGCTTCGGCAGGGGAGAAGATGGCTACACCTTC
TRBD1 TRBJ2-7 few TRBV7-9 CASSPGQASYEQYF TGTGCCAGCAGTCCCGGACAGGCGTCCTACGAGCAGTACTTC
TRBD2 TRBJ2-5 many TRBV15 CATSTIAGETQYF TGTGCCACCAGCACCATAGCGGGAGAGACCCAGTACTTC
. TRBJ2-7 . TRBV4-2 CASSQGYGESYEQYF TGTGCCAGCAGCCAAGGATATGGTGAGTCCTACGAGCAGTACTTC
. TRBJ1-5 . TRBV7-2 CASSPGHGTNQPQHF TGTGCCAGCAGCCCCGGACACGGAACCAATCAGCCCCAGCATTTT
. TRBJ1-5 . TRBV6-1 CASSEAPDRINQPQHF TGTGCCAGCAGTGAAGCCCCGGACAGAATTAATCAGCCCCAGCATTTT
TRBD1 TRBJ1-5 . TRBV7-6 CASSRSDRGDQPQHF TGTGCCAGCAGCCGCTCGGACAGGGGGGATCAGCCCCAGCATTTT
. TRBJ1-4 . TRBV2 CASLTSYSDPKKSNEKLFF TGTGCCAGCCTAACGTCTTACAGTGATCCAAAAAAGTCAAATGAAAAACTGTTTTTT
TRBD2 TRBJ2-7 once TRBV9 CASSAAGGLYEQYF TGTGCCAGCAGCGCCGCGGGGGGGCTCTACGAGCAGTACTTC
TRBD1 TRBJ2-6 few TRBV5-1 CASSVTLQGGNSGANVLTF TGCGCCAGCAGCGTGACCCTACAGGGGGGAAACTCTGGGGCCAACGTCCTGACTTTC
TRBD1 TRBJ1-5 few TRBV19 CASRGQGSNQPQHF TGTGCCAGTAGGGGACAGGGATCCAATCAGCCCCAGCATTTT
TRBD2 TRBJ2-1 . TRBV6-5 CASSSTGLPYNEQFF TGTGCCAGCAGTTCGACGGGACTACCGTACAATGAGCAGTTCTTC
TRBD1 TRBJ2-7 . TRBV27 CASSPGTGGYEQYF TGTGCCAGCAGTCCCGGGACAGGGGGGTACGAGCAGTACTTC
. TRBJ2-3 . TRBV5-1 CASSFSDNTDAQYF TGCGCCAGCAGCTTTTCCGATAACACAGATGCGCAGTATTTT
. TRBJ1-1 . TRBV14 CASSSVSGWVNTEAFF TGTGCCAGCAGCTCGGTATCCGGGTGGGTGAACACTGAAGCTTTCTTT
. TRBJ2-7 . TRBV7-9 CASSFSSDRPTYEQYF TGTGCCAGCAGCTTTTCGTCGGACAGACCTACCTACGAGCAGTACTTC
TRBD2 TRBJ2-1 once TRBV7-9 CASSLEAGGIEQFF TGTGCCAGCAGCTTGGAGGCGGGAGGTATTGAGCAGTTCTTC
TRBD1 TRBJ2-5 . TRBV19 CASTRGQGLQETQYF TGTGCCAGTACCAGGGGACAGGGCCTACAAGAGACCCAGTACTTC
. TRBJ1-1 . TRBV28 CASSLAPGYQNTEAFF TGTGCCAGCAGTTTAGCCCCGGGGTACCAGAACACTGAAGCTTTCTTT
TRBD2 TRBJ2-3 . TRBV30 CARAGGSTDTQYF TGTGCCCGCGCGGGGGGTAGCACAGATACGCAGTATTTT
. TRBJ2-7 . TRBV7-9 CASSLGQGLYEQYF TGTGCCAGCAGCCTGGGGCAGGGGCTATACGAGCAGTACTTC
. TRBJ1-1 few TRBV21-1 CASSKKSLDRRNTEAFF TGTGCCAGCAGCAAAAAATCCCTTGACAGGAGGAACACTGAAGCTTTCTTT
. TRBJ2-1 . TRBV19 CASSRSRPTSSYNEQFF TGTGCCAGTAGTAGGTCGAGGCCTACCAGCTCCTACAATGAGCAGTTCTTC
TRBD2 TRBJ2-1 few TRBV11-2 CASSFRLAGIYNEQFF TGTGCCAGCAGCTTTAGACTAGCGGGTATCTACAATGAGCAGTTCTTC
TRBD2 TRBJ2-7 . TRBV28 CASLSGSEPPREQYF TGTGCCAGCCTTAGCGGGAGCGAACCTCCTCGCGAGCAGTACTTC
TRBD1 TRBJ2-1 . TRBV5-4 CASSPRQGRSNEQFF TGTGCCAGCAGCCCCCGACAGGGTAGGTCCAATGAGCAGTTCTTC
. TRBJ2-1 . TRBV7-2 CASSLHYPSYNEQFF TGTGCCAGCAGCTTACACTATCCCTCCTACAATGAGCAGTTCTTC
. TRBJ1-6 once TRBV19 CASSRPERDSPLHF TGTGCCAGTAGTCGTCCCGAGCGAGATTCACCCCTCCACTTT
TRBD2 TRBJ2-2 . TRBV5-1 CASSLDRTSGNTGELFF TGCGCCAGCAGCTTGGACAGGACTAGCGGGAACACCGGGGAGCTGTTTTTT
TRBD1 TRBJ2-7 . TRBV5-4 CASSLAGTGNYEQYF TGTGCCAGCAGCTTGGCGGGGACAGGGAACTACGAGCAGTACTTC
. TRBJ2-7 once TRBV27 CASSFIGSEQYF TGTGCCAGCAGTTTTATCGGGTCCGAGCAGTACTTC
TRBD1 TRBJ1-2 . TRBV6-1 CASSADRAVWGYTF TGTGCCAGCAGTGCCGACAGGGCGGTGTGGGGCTACACCTTC
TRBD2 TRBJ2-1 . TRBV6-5 CASSYGSGTPYNEQFF TGTGCCAGCAGTTACGGTAGCGGGACCCCCTACAATGAGCAGTTCTTC
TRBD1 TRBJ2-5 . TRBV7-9 CASSPPRGLGETQYF TGTGCCAGCAGCCCCCCCAGGGGGCTAGGGGAGACCCAGTACTTC
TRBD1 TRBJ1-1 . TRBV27 CASSPRTGGFEAFF TGTGCCAGCAGTCCTAGGACAGGGGGCTTTGAAGCTTTCTTT
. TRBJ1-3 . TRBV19 CASTPPGTPSSTGNTIYF TGTGCCAGTACCCCCCCAGGAACCCCTTCAAGCACCGGAAACACCATATATTTT
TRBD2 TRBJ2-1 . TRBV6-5 CASSTTSGSYNEQFF TGTGCCAGCAGTACGACTAGCGGCTCCTACAATGAGCAGTTCTTC
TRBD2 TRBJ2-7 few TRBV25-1 CASSKGGYDEQYF TGTGCCAGCAGTAAGGGAGGGTATGACGAGCAGTACTTC
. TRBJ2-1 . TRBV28 CASSHNRVGNEQFF TGTGCCAGCAGTCACAACAGGGTGGGGAATGAGCAGTTCTTC